This T cell receptor (beta chain) was obtained from a study of a mutant IDH1 vaccine in newly diagnosed glioma. TCRdb's copy holds only in-frame clones and misses some; the assay was immunoSEQ multiplex PCR. The data show 30,000 to 40,000 clones, around nine tenths seen once. Documented time point: baseline, week 1 (first vaccination visit). Treatment described: pre-vaccination baseline after standard-of-care therapy. Astrocytomas found in donors were new, WHO grade 3 or 4, IDH1-mutant and ATRX-lost. This clonotype was obtained from a man between 18 and 35 years old with glioma. Specimen: PBMCs, collected from a glioma patient treated with radiotherapy, temozolomide or both.

CDR3 amino acids: CASSLSGVDTQYF. CDR3 DNA: TGTGCCAGCAGCTTATCAGGGGTGGATACGCAGTATTTT. This chain uses TRBV7-9 with TRBJ2-3, with D maybe TRBD1 (6 bases). The CDR3 contains 13 residues. Germline CDR1 and CDR2: SEHNR and FQNEAQ (reference sequence). V lost 2 bases and J 6 bases, leaving 9 bases between the germline ends.